Below, 23 T cell receptor beta chains from the same sample are listed, as sequenced in a study of OX40 agonist ivuxolimab in advanced cancers. TCRdb's table, derived via immunoSEQ multiplex PCR, lists solely in-frame clones and lacks some. The sample records some 42,000 clones, approximately 86% being singletons. This material consisted of CD4+ or CD8+ T cells sorted from blood, taken in a trial of the OX40 agonist ivuxolimab. These receptors were collected from an adult with an advanced solid tumor such as melanoma, head and neck, liver or kidney cancer.

This clone was counted a few times. The CDR3 sequence: CASSIDPGTLNTEAFF. CDR3 coding DNA: TGTGCCAGTAGTATAGATCCCGGGACATTGAACACTGAAGCTTTCTTT. The genes are TRBV19 and TRBJ1-1; D might be TRBD1 (6 bases). The germline gives CDR1 LNHDA, CDR2 SQIVND (reference sequence). V gave up 0 bases and J gave up 0 bases, with 11 bases separating them. This CDR3 region has 16 residues.

A single count supports this clone. This sequence joins TRBV5-1 and TRBJ2-2; 8 bases are a match to TRBD1. Germline-derived CDR1 and CDR2 are SGHRS and YFSETQ. The trim removed 0 bases at V and 5 bases at J, leaving 3 bases unmatched. This CDR3 has 15 amino acids. The CDR3 loop reads CASSLVTGGTGELFF. In DNA form, the CDR3 reads TGCGCCAGCAGCTTGGTTACAGGGGGTACCGGGGAGCTGTTTTTT.

V usage is TRBV7-9 and J usage is TRBJ2-7; 9 bases fit TRBD1. The germline CDR1 and CDR2 sequences are SEHNR and FQNEAQ (reference sequence). This CDR3 region has 14 residues. The V gene end was trimmed by 5 bases and the J gene end by 2 bases; junction bases not matched to a gene: 4. The CDR3 region is CASSTGQGPYEQYF. Here the CDR3 DNA reads TGTGCCAGCAGCACGGGACAGGGTCCCTACGAGCAGTACTTC.

This clone was detected once. This chain connects TRBV4-3 to TRBJ2-5; no clear D. The CDR3 runs to 15 residues. Germline assignment: CDR1 LGHNA and CDR2 YSLEER. V lost 0 bases, J lost 6 bases, and 14 bases lay in between. The CDR3 bases are TGCGCCAGCAGCCAAGATTCGTCCGAGACCCAGACCCAGTACTTC. It codes for CASSQDSSETQTQYF.

J is TRBJ1-4 and V is TRBV23-1; D possibly corresponds to TRBD1 (6 bases). TRBV23-1 is an open reading frame, and its role is uncertain. Trimming left V 0 bases short and J 1 base short, with 21 bases between. This CDR3 has 20 residues. Written as DNA, the CDR3 is TGCGCCAGCAGTCAATCGAGGGGTGGGCAGGGGAAAGGAACTAATGAAAAACTGTTTTTT. Its protein is CASSQSRGGQGKGTNEKLFF.

The chain uses TRBV6-5 and TRBJ2-1; 9 nucleotides line up with TRBD1. V trimming: 8 bases; J trimming: 7 bases; junction bases outside the gene matches: 6. This CDR3 is 13 amino acids long. Per the germline V gene, CDR1 is MNHEY and CDR2 is SVGAGI. CDR3 loop: CASGQGFSNEQFF. CDR3 bases: TGTGCCAGCGGACAGGGGTTTTCGAATGAGCAGTTCTTC.

The chain combines TRBV6-6 with TRBJ2-7; 7 bases are a match to TRBD1. The CDR3 is 13 residues long. Germline loops: CDR1 MNHNY, CDR2 SVGAGI (reference sequence). V lost 7 bases and J lost 5; bases outside the gene matches: 8. The CDR3 region has the DNA TGTGCCAGCAAGATCTGGGACAGCCACGAGCAGTACGTC. This encodes CASKIWDSHEQYV.

The chain recombines TRBV4-2 with TRBJ1-2, with 8 positions matching TRBD1. V lost 4 bases and J lost 6; bases outside the gene matches: 10. Germline CDR1 and CDR2: LGHNA and YNFKEQ. The CDR3 has 15 residues. CDR3: CASSLGGQGAHGYTF. The CDR3 nucleotides read TGTGCCAGCAGCCTCGGAGGGCAGGGGGCACATGGCTACACCTTC.

On this clone: The CDR3 does not end in the conserved phenylalanine or tryptophan, so this is likely a read error. The chain couples TRBV15 to TRBJ2-7, with D possibly being TRBD1 or TRBD2 (5 bases each). Germline V gene sequence: CDR1 LNHNV, CDR2 YYDKDF (reference sequence). CDR3 length: 15 residues. Between the trimmed V and J ends, which lost 0 bases and 5 bases, there was a span of 14 bases. CDR3 nucleotides: TGTGCCACCAGCAGAGATCGTGGGGGTAGCGACGAGCAGTACGCC. Residues: CATSRDRGGSDEQYA.

The chain combines TRBV11-2 with TRBJ1-1; possibly TRBD1 for D (5 bases). V lost 1 base and J 5 bases, leaving 8 bases between the germline ends. The CDR3 spans 13 residues. Germline loops: CDR1 SGHAT, CDR2 FQNNGV. This CDR3 is CASSLGRGTEAFF. CDR3 DNA: TGTGCCAGCAGCTTAGGACGGGGGACTGAAGCTTTCTTT.

Only one count was recorded for this clone. The chain recombines TRBV4-1 with TRBJ1-1; tentative D call: TRBD1 (6 bases). The ends were cut back, 0 bases at V and 2 bases at J, with 16 bases in the middle. Germline CDR1 reads MGHRA; CDR2 reads YSYEKL. This CDR3 has 17 amino acids. The CDR3 reads CASSQDSLGGKNTEAFF. The CDR3 DNA follows: TGCGCCAGCAGCCAAGATAGCTTAGGGGGGAAAAACACTGAAGCTTTCTTT.

This chain links TRBV11-2 with TRBJ2-1; 8 bases line up with TRBD2. V was pared by 3 bases and J by 0 bases, with 4 bases of the junction left unmatched. The length of the CDR3 is 16 residues. Germline V gene data show CDR1 as SGHAT and CDR2 as FQNNGV. This CDR3 is CASSLERGSSYNEQFF. The CDR3 region has the DNA TGTGCCAGCAGCTTGGAGCGGGGGAGCTCCTACAATGAGCAGTTCTTC. Filled out from reference TRBV11-2 and TRBJ2-1, the complete variable domain reads EAGVAQSPRYKIIEKRQSVAFWCNPISGHATLYWYQQILGQGPKLLIQFQNNGVVDDSQLPKDRFSAERLKGVDSTLKIQPAKLEDSAVYLCASSLERGSSYNEQFFGPGTRLTVL.

The rearrangement joins TRBV5-4 to TRBJ2-2; 7 nucleotides align to TRBD1. The CDR3 covers 13 residues. Germline loops: CDR1 SGHNT, CDR2 YYREEE (reference sequence). The trim removed 9 bases at V and 6 bases at J, leaving 8 bases unmatched. CDR3 DNA: TGTGCCACCCTAGGGGGCGCGGCCGGGGAGCTGTTTTTT. As protein: CATLGGAAGELFF.

The rearrangement uses TRBV7-6 and TRBJ1-2; 9 nucleotides line up with TRBD1. V lost 5 bases to trimming and J lost 5 bases; unmatched junction nucleotides: 12. The CDR3 is made up of 16 amino acids. In germline, CDR1 is SGHVS, CDR2 FNYEAQ. CDR3 loop: CASSGTHGTGIYGYTF. CDR3 nucleotides: TGTGCCAGCAGCGGAACCCACGGGACAGGGATTTATGGCTACACCTTC.

V and J are TRBV27 and TRBJ2-5; no clear D. The V end lost 4 bases, the J end lost 3 bases, and 21 bases lay between the germline ends. CDR1 MNHEY and CDR2 SMNVEV come from the germline V gene (reference sequence). The CDR3 totals 17 residues. The CDR3 DNA sequence: TGTGCCAGCAGTTCATATGACCATATCAAACTAAAAGAGACCCAGTACTTC. Translation: CASSSYDHIKLKETQYF.

The rearrangement uses TRBV7-3 and TRBJ1-5; D unclear. Germline CDR1 and CDR2: SGHTA and FQGTGA. The V end was cut by 6 bases, the J end by 3 bases, with 9 bases between. The CDR3 runs 13 residues. The CDR3 spells CASSLGVNQPQHF. In nucleotides, the CDR3 is TGTGCCAGCAGTCTGGGAGTCAATCAGCCCCAGCATTTT. Complete variable domain (other parts from reference TRBV7-3 and TRBJ1-5): GAGVSQTPSNKVTEKGKYVELRCDPISGHTALYWYRQSLGQGPEFLIYFQGTGAADDSGLPNDRFFAVRPEGSVSTLKIQRTERGDSAVYLCASSLGVNQPQHFGDGTRLSIL.

A single count supports this clone. The rearrangement links TRBV7-9 to TRBJ2-7; possibly TRBD1 or TRBD2 for D (7 bases each). The CDR3 totals 15 residues. Germline V gene lookup returns CDR1 SEHNR and CDR2 FQNEAQ (reference sequence). V lost 5 bases to trimming and J lost 3 bases, with 17 bases between them. The CDR3 loop is CASSAGDSRLYEQYF. The CDR3 bases are TGTGCCAGCAGCGCGGGGGACAGCCGTCTCTACGAGCAGTACTTC.

The chain links TRBV6-5 to TRBJ1-3, with a tentative D call TRBD1 (5 bases). This CDR3 region has 15 residues. Trimming cost V 0 bases and J 2 bases, with 8 bases left between them. CDR1 and CDR2 from the germline V gene are MNHEY and SVGAGI. CDR3 residues: CASSYSGGAGNTIYF. CDR3 bases: TGTGCCAGCAGTTACTCGGGGGGAGCTGGAAACACCATATATTTT.

The CDR3 region is CASSSDPADEQFF. The CDR3 DNA is TGTGCCAGCAGCTCGGACCCGGCAGATGAGCAGTTCTTC. The chain recombines TRBV5-5 with TRBJ2-1; no clear D. The V end lost 3 bases, the J end lost 8 bases, and 12 bases lay between the germline ends. Germline loops: CDR1 SGHKS, CDR2 YYEKEE (reference sequence). The CDR3 spans 13 residues.

The V gene is TRBV6-6, the J gene TRBJ1-2; TRBD1 agrees at 10 bases. Germline CDR1 is MNHNY and CDR2 is SVGAGI (reference sequence). This CDR3 region has 13 residues. The trim removed 6 bases at V and 10 bases at J, leaving 8 bases unmatched. Here the CDR3 DNA reads TGTGCCAGCAGGGACGGGACAGGGGTTGACTACACCTTC. It is translated as CASRDGTGVDYTF.

A few counts support this clone. Other DNA variants within this sample encode the same CDR3. The V call is TRBV4-3, the J call TRBJ1-2; the D is unclear. Trimming removed 0 bases at V and 0 bases at J, with 8 bases between. The CDR3 spans 15 residues. The germline gives CDR1 LGHNA, CDR2 YSLEER. In DNA, the CDR3 is TGCGCCAGCAGCCAAGAGGCAGATACTAACTATGGCTACACCTTC. It encodes CASSQEADTNYGYTF.

This chain links TRBV19 with TRBJ1-5, with TRBD1 as a possible D gene (5 bases). The germline CDR1 and CDR2 sequences are LNHDA and SQIVND (reference sequence). Trimming took off 6 bases at V and 3 bases at J, with 9 bases between the two ends. The CDR3 has 13 residues. In nucleotides, the CDR3 is TGTGCCAGTAGGCCGGGGCACAATCAGCCCCAGCATTTT. This gives the protein CASRPGHNQPQHF.

This clone was detected only once. This chain links TRBV7-9 with TRBJ1-4; the match to TRBD1 covers 8 bases. V lost 3 bases, J lost 6 bases, and 3 bases stayed unmatched. Germline V lookup: CDR1 SEHNR, CDR2 FQNEAQ (reference sequence). The CDR3 extends over 14 amino acids. CDR3 DNA sequence: TGTGCCAGCAGCTTGGGGGGACAGGATGAAAAACTGTTTTTT. It specifies CASSLGGQDEKLFF.